This T cell receptor (beta chain) was identified in a study of OX40 agonist ivuxolimab in advanced cancers. Study outcomes and limitations: The study found among the lowest clonal expansion in partial responders at 0.1-3.0 mg/kg.

CDR1 is MGHRA and CDR2 is YSYEKL in the germline V gene. The CDR3 runs 16 residues. Trimming cost V 2 bases and J 0 bases; bases outside gene matches: 6. As regards this clone: Its antigen is currently unknown.

TCRdb keeps only in-frame clones here, not all; method: immunoSEQ multiplex PCR. This sample carries about 59,000 clones, 80% to 90% of them seen once, and the ten largest clones take around 0.35%. The investigators sampled blood at baseline, at cycle 4 day 1, and at cycle 7 day 1. J is TRBJ2-7 and V is TRBV4-1; 8 nucleotides agree with TRBD2. This TCR was sampled from an adult with an advanced solid tumor such as melanoma, head and neck, liver or kidney cancer. Sample: CD4+ or CD8+ T cells sorted from blood, taken in a trial of the OX40 agonist ivuxolimab. CDR3 amino acids: CASSQPTSGSSYEQYF. The CDR3 DNA follows: TGCGCCAGCAGCCAACCCACTAGCGGAAGCTCCTACGAGCAGTACTTC.